This T cell receptor (beta chain) is from a study of beta chain features in type 1 diabetes. Every bit of the isolated RNA underwent reverse transcription, so sequencing read expressed TCRB transcripts. Libraries were prepared by immunoSEQ multiplex PCR; TCRdb keeps only in-frame clonotypes and omits some of them. The sample holds roughly 330,000 clones, approximately 13% seen once. A few counts support this clone. Its target is unknown. The CDR3 contains 11 residues. CDR1 is SGHNT, CDR2 YENEEA, per germline. Deletions cut 3 bases from V and 7 bases from J, with 4 bases between. Overall study findings and caveats: Significant though moderate, a shortening of TCRB CDR3s appeared in all four CD4+ subsets of Type 1 diabetes patients. Since sequencing was performed on cDNA, cells with high TCR expression could be over-represented. The similarity of naive, central memory and Treg TCRB repertoires appeared greater among patients than among healthy donors.

Cell sorting via CD45RO/CCR7/CD25/CD127/CD95/CD27 was performed to obtain CD4+ naive, central memory, regulatory and stem cell-like memory cells. The sequencing input was naive CD4+ T cells from blood. The J gene is TRBJ2-1, the V gene TRBV11-3, with D hard to call. This clonotype was obtained from a woman aged 18 to 35 with type 1 diabetes. The CDR3 coding sequence is TGTGCCAGCAGCTTCGAGAATGAGCAGTTCTTC. Its translation: CASSFENEQFF.